This T cell receptor (beta chain) was identified in a study of OX40 agonist ivuxolimab in advanced cancers. Study summary: Ivuxolimab was administered intravenously to patients at 0.01 to 10 mg/kg every 2 weeks. Hepatocellular carcinoma, melanoma, renal cell or head and neck cancer was diagnosed in the dose-escalation patients. Whole-study results and caveats: The mean number of expanded clones was higher in CD8+ T cells than in CD4+. Some patients without response likewise showed low normalized clonal expansion.

Here immunoSEQ multiplex PCR was the method, and the copy in TCRdb shows in-frame clones only, minus some. The sample carries around 90,000 clones, around 87% recorded once. Remarks on this clone: No antigen is known for it.

The CDR3 consists of 13 residues. The V gene's germline CDR1 is LNHDA and CDR2 SQIVND (reference sequence). With 9 bases removed from V and 7 bases from J, the gap between germline ends came to 17 bases. The receptor comes from an adult with an advanced solid tumor such as melanoma, head and neck, liver or kidney cancer. V usage is TRBV19 and J usage is TRBJ2-3; D is unclear. This specimen consisted of CD4+ or CD8+ T cells sorted from blood, obtained in a trial of the OX40 agonist ivuxolimab. CDR3 sequence: CARRSRKRNTQYF. The CDR3 region has the DNA TGTGCCAGGCGATCCCGAAAACGGAATACGCAGTATTTT.